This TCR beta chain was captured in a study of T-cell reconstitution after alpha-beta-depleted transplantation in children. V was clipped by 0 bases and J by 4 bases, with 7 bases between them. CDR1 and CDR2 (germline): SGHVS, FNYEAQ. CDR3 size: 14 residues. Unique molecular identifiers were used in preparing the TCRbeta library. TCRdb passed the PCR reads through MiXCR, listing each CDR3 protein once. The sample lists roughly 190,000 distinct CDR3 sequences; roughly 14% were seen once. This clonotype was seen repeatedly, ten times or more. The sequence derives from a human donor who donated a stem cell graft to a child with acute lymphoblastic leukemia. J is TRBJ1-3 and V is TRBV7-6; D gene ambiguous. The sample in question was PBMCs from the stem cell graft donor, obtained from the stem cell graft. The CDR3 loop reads CASSLAAPGNTIYF. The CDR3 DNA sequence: TGTGCCAGCAGCTTAGCGGCCCCGGGAAACACCATATATTTT.